Below, 8 T cell receptor beta chains from the same sample are listed, as sequenced in a study of blood T cell repertoires in COVID-19. The method was immunoSEQ multiplex PCR; TCRdb's version includes in-frame clones alone and lacks a portion of them. In the table there are about 16,000 clones, roughly 88% of which are singletons. The sequenced material came from peripheral blood. These receptors came from a human donor in a cohort sampled during active COVID-19.

CDR3 sequence (DNA): TGTGCCTGGAGTGTACAGCAGGGGACCGGGGAGCTGTTTTTT. Protein product: CAWSVQQGTGELFF. The chain joins TRBV30 to TRBJ2-2; D might be TRBD1 (6 bases). The CDR3 has 14 residues. Germline V gives CDR1 GTSNPN, CDR2 SVGIG (reference sequence). V dropped 0 bases and J dropped 5 bases, with 10 bases sitting between them.

V is TRBV7-9 and J is TRBJ1-1, with TRBD1 identical over 7 bases. The V gene end was trimmed by 4 bases and the J gene end by 5 bases; junction bases not matched to a gene: 10. The CDR3 consists of 15 residues. Germline loops: CDR1 SEHNR, CDR2 FQNEAQ (reference sequence). The CDR3 bases are TGTGCCAGCAGCTATCAGACAGGGCTGGGGACTGAAGCTTTCTTT. Translation: CASSYQTGLGTEAFF.

The chain links TRBV28 to TRBJ1-2, with 8 bases that match TRBD1. Trimming at V came to 4 bases and at J to 5 bases, leaving 9 bases not matched to a gene. This CDR3 is 15 amino acids long. The V gene's germline CDR1 is MDHEN and CDR2 SYDVKM. The CDR3 coding sequence is TGTGCCAGCAGTTACTCCGACAGGGGAGTTTATGGCTACACCTTC. It encodes CASSYSDRGVYGYTF.

There are a few counts of this clone. V is TRBV5-1 and J is TRBJ1-2, with 9 bases matching TRBD1. The CDR3 length is 14 residues. V gave up 2 bases and J gave up 6 bases; unmatched junction bases: 5. Germline V gene lookup returns CDR1 SGHRS and CDR2 YFSETQ. CDR3 DNA: TGCGCCAGCAGCTTTGAACAGGGGGCCCATGGCTACACCTTC. Translation: CASSFEQGAHGYTF.

This clone was seen only once. The J gene is TRBJ1-2, the V gene TRBV14; D gene unclear. The CDR3 is made up of 15 amino acids. The ends were cut back, 1 base at V and 2 bases at J, with 11 bases in the middle. CDR1 SGHDN and CDR2 FVKESK come from the germline V gene. The CDR3 sequence is CASSQAPGGNYGYTF. CDR3 sequence (DNA): TGTGCCAGCAGCCAAGCCCCCGGCGGGAACTATGGCTACACCTTC. The full variable domain, completed using reference TRBV14 and TRBJ1-2, is EAGVTQFPSHSVIEKGQTVTLRCDPISGHDNLYWYRRVMGKEIKFLLHFVKESKQDESGMPNNRFLAERTGGTYSTLKVQPAELEDSGVYFCASSQAPGGNYGYTFGSGTRLTVV.

This clone was counted between two and nine times. V usage is TRBV6-1 and J usage is TRBJ1-5, with 9 bases identical to TRBD1. CDR1 MNHNS and CDR2 SASEGT come from the germline V gene. J gave up 4 bases and V 3 bases, and 7 bases lay outside the gene matches. This CDR3 is 16 amino acids long. CDR3 protein: CASSEGTGFGNQPQHF. The CDR3 DNA reads TGTGCCAGCAGTGAGGGGACAGGGTTCGGAAATCAGCCCCAGCATTTT.

The genes are TRBV30 and TRBJ1-5, with D possibly TRBD1 on 5 matching bases. Trimming stripped 0 bases from V and 3 bases from J, with 15 bases between. Germline CDR1 and CDR2: GTSNPN and SVGIG (reference sequence). There are 16 residues in the CDR3. The CDR3 reads CAWSVSGVGLNQPQHF. The CDR3, as DNA: TGTGCCTGGAGTGTATCCGGCGTGGGACTCAATCAGCCCCAGCATTTT.

V is TRBV6-5 and J is TRBJ2-7, with 10 nucleotides matching TRBD1. V lost 4 bases, J lost 6 bases, and 6 bases stayed unmatched. Germline values: CDR1 MNHEY, CDR2 SVGAGI. The CDR3 consists of 14 residues. The CDR3 coding sequence is TGTGCCAGCAGTTCTAACCGGGACAGGGGCGAGCAGTACTTC. Protein: CASSSNRDRGEQYF.